The sequence of this TCR beta chain was determined in a study of cytomegalovirus exposure and HLA in healthy donors. Whole-study findings and limits: In a later analysis, TCR beta V- and J-gene trimming was associated with a missense DCLRE1C variant.

With regard to this clone: What it binds is unknown.

The primer mix had 60 Vbeta and 13 Jbeta primers. Some clones are missing from TCRdb's copy, which holds only in-frame ones; the method was immunoSEQ multiplex PCR. The sample data list some 130,000 clones. The V end was cut by 3 bases, the J end by 12 bases, with 18 bases between. From germline, CDR1 is SNHLY and CDR2 FYNNEI. This CDR3 is 13 amino acids long. The chain joins TRBV2 to TRBJ2-7; D may be TRBD2 (6 bases). This receptor was identified in a middle-aged woman in good health and CMV-seropositive. The sample was PBMCs. The CDR3 DNA is TGTGCCAGCAGTGATAGCGGACCCACACGGGGGTACTTC. Its translation: CASSDSGPTRGYF.